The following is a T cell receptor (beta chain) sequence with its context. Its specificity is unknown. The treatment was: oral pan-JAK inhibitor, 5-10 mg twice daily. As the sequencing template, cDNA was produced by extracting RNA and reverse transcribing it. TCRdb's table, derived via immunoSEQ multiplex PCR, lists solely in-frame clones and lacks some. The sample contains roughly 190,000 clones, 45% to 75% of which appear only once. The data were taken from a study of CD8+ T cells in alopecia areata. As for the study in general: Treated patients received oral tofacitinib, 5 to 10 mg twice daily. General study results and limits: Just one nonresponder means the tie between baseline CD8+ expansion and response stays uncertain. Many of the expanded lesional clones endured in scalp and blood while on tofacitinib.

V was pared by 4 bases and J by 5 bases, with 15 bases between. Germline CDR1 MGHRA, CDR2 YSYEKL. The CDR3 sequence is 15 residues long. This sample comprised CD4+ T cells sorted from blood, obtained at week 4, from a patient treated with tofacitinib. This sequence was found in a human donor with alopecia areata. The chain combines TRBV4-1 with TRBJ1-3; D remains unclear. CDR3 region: CASSPPGSLRNTIYF. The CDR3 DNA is TGCGCCAGCAGCCCGCCTGGCAGCCTGAGAAACACCATATATTTT.